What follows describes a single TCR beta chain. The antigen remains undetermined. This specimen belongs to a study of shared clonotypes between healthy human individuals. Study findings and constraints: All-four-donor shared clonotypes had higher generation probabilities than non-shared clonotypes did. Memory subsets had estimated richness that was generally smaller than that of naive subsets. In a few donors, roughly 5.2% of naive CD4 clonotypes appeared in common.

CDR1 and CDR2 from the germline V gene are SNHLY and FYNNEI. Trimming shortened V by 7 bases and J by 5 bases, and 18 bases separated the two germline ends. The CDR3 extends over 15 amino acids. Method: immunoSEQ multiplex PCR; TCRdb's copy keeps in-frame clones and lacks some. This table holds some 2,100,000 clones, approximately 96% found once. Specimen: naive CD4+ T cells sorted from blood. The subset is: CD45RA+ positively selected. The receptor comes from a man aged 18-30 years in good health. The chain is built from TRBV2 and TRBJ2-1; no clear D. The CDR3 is CASKFREAKDNEQFF. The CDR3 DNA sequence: TGTGCCAGCAAATTTAGGGAAGCTAAGGACAATGAGCAGTTCTTC. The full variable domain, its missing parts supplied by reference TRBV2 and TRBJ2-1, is EPEVTQTPSHQVTQMGQEVILRCVPISNHLYFYWYRQILGQKVEFLVSFYNNEISEKSEIFDDQFSVERPDGSNFTLKIRSTKLEDSAMYFCASKFREAKDNEQFFGPGTRLTVL.